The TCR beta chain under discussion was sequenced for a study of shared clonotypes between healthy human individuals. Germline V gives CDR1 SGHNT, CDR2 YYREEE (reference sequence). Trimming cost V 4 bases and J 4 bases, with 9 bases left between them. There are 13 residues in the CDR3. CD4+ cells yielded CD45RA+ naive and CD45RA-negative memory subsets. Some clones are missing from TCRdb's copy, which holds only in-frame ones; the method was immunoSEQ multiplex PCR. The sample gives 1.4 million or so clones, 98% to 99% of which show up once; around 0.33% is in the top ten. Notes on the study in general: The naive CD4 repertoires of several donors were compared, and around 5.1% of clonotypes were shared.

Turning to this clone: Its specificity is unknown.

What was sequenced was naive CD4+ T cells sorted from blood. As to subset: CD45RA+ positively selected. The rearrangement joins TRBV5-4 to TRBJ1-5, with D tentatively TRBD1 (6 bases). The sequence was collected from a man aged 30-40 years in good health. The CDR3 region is CASSPGQNQPQHF. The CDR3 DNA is TGTGCCAGCAGCCCAGGACAGAATCAGCCCCAGCATTTT.